The clone carrying this TCR beta chain was seen a single time. The CDR3 contains 16 residues. Trimming cost V 4 bases and J 3 bases, with 15 bases left between them. CDR1 and CDR2 from the germline V gene are MGHRA and YSYEKL. The participants were between about 18 and 95 years old and came from some 25 US areas. Assignments of participants to cohorts depended upon their own reported clinical history. This specimen belongs to a study of blood T cell repertoires in COVID-19. On the study more broadly: PBMCs, B-cell-depleted T cells, or T cells provided the cDNA or gDNA that made up the material.

Assay used: immunoSEQ multiplex PCR; TCRdb lists only in-frame clones, some missing. The table has some 430,000 clones, about nine tenths seen once; the top ten hold about 0.57%. The chain links TRBV4-1 to TRBJ2-2, with a weak D call TRBD2 (6 bases). Sample: PBMCs or T cells enriched from blood (not recorded which). The receptor was derived from a man aged 18 to 29 who had recovered from COVID-19. CDR3: CASSPPLAWYTGELFF. CDR3 bases: TGCGCCAGCAGCCCACCACTAGCATGGTACACCGGGGAGCTGTTTTTT.